This TCR beta chain comes out of a study of response to subunit inactivated influenza vaccine. V dropped 3 bases and J dropped 1 base, with 8 bases sitting between them. Germline V CDR1 and CDR2: ENHRY, SYGVKD. The CDR3 is made up of 14 amino acids. TCRdb fed the RT-PCR reads into MiXCR, producing one record per CDR3 protein. Seen here are about 800,000 distinct CDR3 sequences, 21% observed once, and the top ten hold roughly 10%. The receptor was derived from a man between 50 and 59 years old who received an inactivated influenza vaccine. The chain combines TRBV10-3 with TRBJ2-3; D ambiguous. The source material was PBMCs from blood, sampled around 5 days after vaccination. The DNA of the CDR3 is TGTGCCATCAGTGATATTGCGGGCACAGATACGCAGTATTTT. Translation gives CAISDIAGTDTQYF.